This T cell receptor (beta chain) stems from a study of blood T cell repertoires in COVID-19. Overall study context: Acute and convalescent COVID-19 specimens originated in the United States, Italy and Spain. PBMCs, B-cell-depleted T cells, or T cells provided the cDNA or gDNA that made up the material.

This clone was seen a single time. In the original workflow: The assay estimated nucleated cells by amplifying reference gene primers. Data came from immunoSEQ multiplex PCR; TCRdb stores just in-frame clones and leaves some out. V, J and clone size were drawn from that table, and D and trimming were deduced from the DNA. The repertoire holds 90,000 to 110,000 clones, roughly 80% seen once, with just over 15% in the top ten. CDR1 SNHLY and CDR2 FYNNEI come from the germline V gene. The CDR3 totals 13 residues. The V and J ends lost 7 bases and 5 bases, in that order; junction bases with no gene match: 2.

The material sequenced was peripheral blood. V and J are TRBV2 and TRBJ2-2; TRBD1 agrees at 9 bases. This sequence was found in an elderly woman with acute or convalescent COVID-19. For the CDR3, the DNA is TGTGCCAGCAAGGGACAGGGAACCGGGGAGCTGTTTTTT. It is translated as CASKGQGTGELFF.